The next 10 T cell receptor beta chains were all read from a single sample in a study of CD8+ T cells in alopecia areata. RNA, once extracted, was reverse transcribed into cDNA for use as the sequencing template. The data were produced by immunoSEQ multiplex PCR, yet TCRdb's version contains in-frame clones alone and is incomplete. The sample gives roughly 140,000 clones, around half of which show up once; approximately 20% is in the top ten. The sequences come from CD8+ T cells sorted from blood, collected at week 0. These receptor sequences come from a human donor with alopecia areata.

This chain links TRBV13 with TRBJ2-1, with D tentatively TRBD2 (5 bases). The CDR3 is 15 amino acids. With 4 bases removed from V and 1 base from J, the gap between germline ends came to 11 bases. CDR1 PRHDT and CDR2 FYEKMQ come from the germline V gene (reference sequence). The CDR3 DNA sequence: TGTGCCAGCAGCTCACGTGGGAGTTCCTACAATGAGCAGTTCTTC. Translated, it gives CASSSRGSSYNEQFF.

Here the CDR3 reads CASSVQSETANQPQHF. In DNA, the CDR3 is TGCGCCAGCAGTGTCCAGTCTGAGACAGCAAATCAGCCCCAGCATTTT. J is TRBJ1-5 and V is TRBV10-2; a weak D match, TRBD1 (5 bases). V was shortened by 4 bases and J by 4 bases, with 17 bases between the two germline ends. The CDR3 is 16 amino acids. Germline lookup yields CDR1 WSHSY and CDR2 SAAADI.

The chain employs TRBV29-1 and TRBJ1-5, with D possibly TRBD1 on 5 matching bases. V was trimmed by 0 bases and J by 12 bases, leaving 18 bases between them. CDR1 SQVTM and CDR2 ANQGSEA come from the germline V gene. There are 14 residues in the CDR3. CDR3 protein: CSVEEGAGSPVQHF. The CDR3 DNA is TGCAGCGTTGAAGAGGGCGCAGGGAGTCCCGTCCAGCATTTT.

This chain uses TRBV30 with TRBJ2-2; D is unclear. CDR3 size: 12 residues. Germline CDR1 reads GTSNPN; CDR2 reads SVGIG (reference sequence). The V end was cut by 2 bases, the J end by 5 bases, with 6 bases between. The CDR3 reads CAWSIRTGELFF. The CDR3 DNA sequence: TGTGCCTGGAGTATCAGGACCGGGGAGCTGTTTTTT.

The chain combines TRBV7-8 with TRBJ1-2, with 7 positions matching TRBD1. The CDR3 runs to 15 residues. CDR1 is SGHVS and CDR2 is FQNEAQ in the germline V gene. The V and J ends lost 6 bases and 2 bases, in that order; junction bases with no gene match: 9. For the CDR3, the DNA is TGTGCCAGCAGACCAGGGGGACAGATAAACTATGGCTACACCTTC. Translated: CASRPGGQINYGYTF.

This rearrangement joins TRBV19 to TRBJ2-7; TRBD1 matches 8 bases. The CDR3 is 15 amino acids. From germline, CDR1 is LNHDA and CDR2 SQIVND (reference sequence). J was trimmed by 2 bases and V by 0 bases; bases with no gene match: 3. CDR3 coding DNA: TGTGCCAGTAGTATAGAACAGGGGGATGCCTACGAGCAGTACTTC. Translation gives CASSIEQGDAYEQYF.

The CDR3 DNA follows: TGTGCCAGCTCCCTGGTGGGTCAGCCCCAGCATTTT. It is translated as CASSLVGQPQHF. V gene TRBV27 combines with J gene TRBJ1-5; D remains ambiguous. Trimming shortened V by 8 bases and J by 6 bases, and 11 bases separated the two germline ends. The germline V gene has CDR1 MNHEY and CDR2 SMNVEV (reference sequence). The CDR3 covers 12 residues.

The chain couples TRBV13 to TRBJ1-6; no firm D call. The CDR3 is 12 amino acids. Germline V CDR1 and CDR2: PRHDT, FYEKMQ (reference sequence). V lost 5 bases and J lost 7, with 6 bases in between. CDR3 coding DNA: TGTGCCAGCAGCCCTCAAAATTCACCCCTCCACTTT. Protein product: CASSPQNSPLHF.

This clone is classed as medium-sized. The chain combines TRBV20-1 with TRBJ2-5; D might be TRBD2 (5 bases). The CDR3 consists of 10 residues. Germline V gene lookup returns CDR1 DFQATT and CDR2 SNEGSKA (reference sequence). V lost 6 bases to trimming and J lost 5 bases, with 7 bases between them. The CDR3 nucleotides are TGCAGTGCCGCGGGTGAGACCCAGTACTTC. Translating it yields CSAAGETQYF.

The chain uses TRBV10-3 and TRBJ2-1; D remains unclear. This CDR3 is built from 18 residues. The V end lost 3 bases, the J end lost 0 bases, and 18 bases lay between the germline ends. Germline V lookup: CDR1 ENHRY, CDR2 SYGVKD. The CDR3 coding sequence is TGTGCCATCAGTGAAAGCCCAGAAAAGGCTAGCTCCTACAATGAGCAGTTCTTC. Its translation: CAISESPEKASSYNEQFF.